This is a list of T cell receptor beta chains from one sample in a study of CD8+ T cells in alopecia areata. Only in-frame clones appear in the TCRdb table, and some are missing; sequencing was by immunoSEQ multiplex PCR. This repertoire shows about 140,000 clones, 80% to 90% found once; its top ten account for around 25%. Source: CD8+ T cells sorted from blood, taken at week 4, from a patient treated with tofacitinib. The receptor source for this set is a human donor with alopecia areata. Both conserved end residues are part of each CDR3. Each record gives: J gene, clone size, V gene, D gene, CDR3 protein, CDR3 DNA. The D gene is left open where the match is weak. Clone size is shown for a subset of rows, as once, few, many or a class of expanded clone.

J gene: TRBJ2-3; clone size: -; V gene: TRBV7-2; D gene: TRBD1; CDR3 protein: CASSWLRGLGTDTQYF; CDR3 DNA: TGTGCCAGCAGCTGGCTGAGGGGGCTAGGAACAGATACGCAGTATTTT
J gene: TRBJ2-7; clone size: -; V gene: TRBV4-1; D gene: -; CDR3 protein: CASSQDALDAPYEQYF; CDR3 DNA: TGCGCCAGCAGCCAAGACGCACTTGACGCACCCTACGAGCAGTACTTC
J gene: TRBJ2-7; clone size: -; V gene: TRBV28; D gene: -; CDR3 protein: CATAPINYEQYF; CDR3 DNA: TGTGCCACCGCCCCCATTAACTACGAGCAGTACTTC
J gene: TRBJ2-5; clone size: -; V gene: TRBV15; D gene: -; CDR3 protein: CATTTRAAETQYF; CDR3 DNA: TGTGCCACCACCACGAGGGCGGCGGAGACCCAGTACTTC
J gene: TRBJ1-1; clone size: once; V gene: TRBV12-5; D gene: -; CDR3 protein: CASRLSINTEAFF; CDR3 DNA: TGTGCTAGCCGGCTATCTATTAACACTGAAGCTTTCTTT
J gene: TRBJ1-3; clone size: -; V gene: TRBV7-6; D gene: TRBD1; CDR3 protein: CASSPGTGSSSGNTIYF; CDR3 DNA: TGTGCCAGCAGTCCCGGGACAGGTTCGAGCTCTGGAAACACCATATATTTT
J gene: TRBJ2-2; clone size: -; V gene: TRBV13; D gene: -; CDR3 protein: CASSPGGWTGELFF; CDR3 DNA: TGTGCCAGCAGCCCGGGGGGCTGGACCGGGGAGCTGTTTTTT
J gene: TRBJ2-7; clone size: -; V gene: TRBV4-1; D gene: TRBD1; CDR3 protein: CASSQPGQGYEQYF; CDR3 DNA: TGCGCCAGCAGCCAACCTGGACAGGGCTACGAGCAGTACTTC
J gene: TRBJ2-7; clone size: -; V gene: TRBV5-4; D gene: -; CDR3 protein: CASSWAGDSYEQYF; CDR3 DNA: TGTGCCAGCAGCTGGGCAGGCGACTCCTACGAGCAGTACTTC
J gene: TRBJ1-5; clone size: few; V gene: TRBV27; D gene: -; CDR3 protein: CASSSRDRNQPQHF; CDR3 DNA: TGTGCCAGCAGTTCCAGGGACCGCAATCAGCCCCAGCATTTT
J gene: TRBJ1-4; clone size: -; V gene: TRBV9; D gene: -; CDR3 protein: CASSATGEKLFF; CDR3 DNA: TGTGCCAGCAGCGCCACGGGTGAAAAACTGTTTTTT
J gene: TRBJ2-3; clone size: few; V gene: TRBV29-1; D gene: -; CDR3 protein: CSVELGASEIDTQYF; CDR3 DNA: TGCAGCGTTGAACTTGGAGCAAGCGAGATAGATACGCAGTATTTT
J gene: TRBJ2-7; clone size: -; V gene: TRBV5-4; D gene: -; CDR3 protein: CASREGLSTYEQYF; CDR3 DNA: TGTGCCAGCAGGGAGGGACTCAGCACCTACGAGCAGTACTTC
J gene: TRBJ2-1; clone size: -; V gene: TRBV5-6; D gene: TRBD2; CDR3 protein: CASSTGTSLLHEQFF; CDR3 DNA: TGTGCCAGCAGCACAGGGACTAGCCTTCTCCATGAGCAGTTCTTC
J gene: TRBJ2-1; clone size: -; V gene: TRBV7-9; D gene: TRBD1; CDR3 protein: CASSGQGIGYNEQFF; CDR3 DNA: TGTGCCAGCAGCGGACAGGGGATCGGCTACAATGAGCAGTTCTTC
J gene: TRBJ2-5; clone size: -; V gene: TRBV7-8; D gene: -; CDR3 protein: CASSSTDLRETQYF; CDR3 DNA: TGTGCCAGCAGCTCTACGGACCTCCGGGAGACCCAGTACTTC
J gene: TRBJ2-7; clone size: -; V gene: TRBV4-3; D gene: -; CDR3 protein: CASSQDHEGSLAYEQYF; CDR3 DNA: TGCGCCAGCAGCCAAGATCATGAGGGGAGTTTGGCCTACGAGCAGTACTTC
J gene: TRBJ1-1; clone size: -; V gene: TRBV7-6; D gene: TRBD1; CDR3 protein: CASSSQAQGDDGTEAFF; CDR3 DNA: TGTGCCAGCAGCTCGCAGGCCCAGGGGGATGATGGCACTGAAGCTTTCTTT
J gene: TRBJ2-5; clone size: -; V gene: TRBV7-9; D gene: -; CDR3 protein: CASSRAWGSQETQYF; CDR3 DNA: TGTGCCAGCAGCCGAGCTTGGGGCAGCCAAGAGACCCAGTACTTC
J gene: TRBJ1-2; clone size: -; V gene: TRBV6-5; D gene: TRBD1; CDR3 protein: CASSSRTGDYGYTF; CDR3 DNA: TGTGCCAGCAGTTCCCGGACAGGGGACTATGGCTACACCTTC
J gene: TRBJ1-6; clone size: -; V gene: TRBV10-3; D gene: TRBD1; CDR3 protein: CAISEPGTVNSPLHF; CDR3 DNA: TGTGCCATCAGTGAACCCGGGACAGTCAATTCACCCCTCCACTTT
J gene: TRBJ2-5; clone size: once; V gene: TRBV7-2; D gene: TRBD2; CDR3 protein: CASSFGGGPQETQYF; CDR3 DNA: TGTGCCAGCAGCTTCGGCGGGGGGCCCCAAGAGACCCAGTACTTC
J gene: TRBJ2-7; clone size: -; V gene: TRBV5-1; D gene: TRBD1; CDR3 protein: CASSSPETGSEQYF; CDR3 DNA: TGCGCCAGCAGCTCCCCAGAGACAGGGAGCGAGCAGTACTTC
J gene: TRBJ2-7; clone size: -; V gene: TRBV7-8; D gene: -; CDR3 protein: CASSLVSGDEQYF; CDR3 DNA: TGTGCCAGCAGCTTAGTTTCGGGGGACGAGCAGTACTTC
J gene: TRBJ1-1; clone size: few; V gene: TRBV28; D gene: TRBD1; CDR3 protein: CASSPASTPLTGDTEAFF; CDR3 DNA: TGTGCCAGCAGTCCGGCGTCTACCCCCCTTACAGGGGACACTGAAGCTTTCTTT
J gene: TRBJ1-1; clone size: -; V gene: TRBV6-5; D gene: -; CDR3 protein: CASSFSPGNTEAFF; CDR3 DNA: TGTGCCAGCAGTTTCTCCCCAGGAAACACTGAAGCTTTCTTT
J gene: TRBJ1-2; clone size: once; V gene: TRBV7-9; D gene: -; CDR3 protein: CASSLSPETGQLNGYTF; CDR3 DNA: TGTGCCAGCAGCTTAAGTCCGGAAACAGGACAGCTAAATGGCTACACCTTC
J gene: TRBJ2-5; clone size: -; V gene: TRBV5-6; D gene: TRBD2; CDR3 protein: CASSLATSGGYIQETQYF; CDR3 DNA: TGTGCCAGCAGCTTGGCGACTAGCGGGGGGTATATCCAAGAGACCCAGTACTTC
J gene: TRBJ1-1; clone size: -; V gene: TRBV4-1; D gene: -; CDR3 protein: CASSQDRIYTEAFF; CDR3 DNA: TGCGCCAGCAGCCAAGATCGAATTTACACTGAAGCTTTCTTT
J gene: TRBJ2-3; clone size: few; V gene: TRBV29-1; D gene: TRBD2; CDR3 protein: CSVEARGLGGDTQYF; CDR3 DNA: TGCAGCGTTGAGGCCAGGGGACTAGGAGGAGATACGCAGTATTTT
J gene: TRBJ2-6; clone size: -; V gene: TRBV4-3; D gene: -; CDR3 protein: CASSQAGGANVLTF; CDR3 DNA: TGCGCCAGCAGCCAAGCGGGAGGGGCCAACGTCCTGACTTTC
J gene: TRBJ2-6; clone size: once; V gene: TRBV7-9; D gene: -; CDR3 protein: CASNGGLSSGANVLTF; CDR3 DNA: TGTGCCAGCAACGGAGGTCTGAGCTCTGGGGCCAACGTCCTGACTTTC
J gene: TRBJ1-1; clone size: -; V gene: TRBV19; D gene: TRBD1; CDR3 protein: CASSTGAEAFF; CDR3 DNA: TGTGCCAGTTCCACAGGGGCTGAAGCTTTCTTT
J gene: TRBJ1-1; clone size: -; V gene: TRBV2; D gene: TRBD1; CDR3 protein: CASDSTGGLGEAFF; CDR3 DNA: TGTGCCAGCGATTCGACAGGGGGACTAGGTGAAGCTTTCTTT
J gene: TRBJ2-7; clone size: -; V gene: TRBV4-1; D gene: -; CDR3 protein: CASSRGKYEQYF; CDR3 DNA: TGCGCCAGCAGCCGGGGGAAGTACGAGCAGTACTTC
J gene: TRBJ1-2; clone size: -; V gene: TRBV5-6; D gene: TRBD1; CDR3 protein: CASSLTGDYGYTF; CDR3 DNA: TGTGCCAGCAGCTTGACAGGGGACTATGGCTACACCTTC
J gene: TRBJ2-3; clone size: -; V gene: TRBV10-3; D gene: -; CDR3 protein: CAISEISTDTQYF; CDR3 DNA: TGTGCCATCAGTGAAATTAGCACAGATACGCAGTATTTT
J gene: TRBJ2-7; clone size: -; V gene: TRBV21-1; D gene: -; CDR3 protein: CASSAPGLLDYEQYF; CDR3 DNA: TGTGCCAGCAGCGCTCCGGGACTTCTCGACTACGAGCAGTACTTC
J gene: TRBJ1-1; clone size: -; V gene: TRBV7-2; D gene: TRBD1; CDR3 protein: CASSFGQGFFSNTEAFF; CDR3 DNA: TGTGCCAGCAGTTTCGGACAGGGTTTCTTTTCGAACACTGAAGCTTTCTTT
J gene: TRBJ2-7; clone size: -; V gene: TRBV7-2; D gene: TRBD2; CDR3 protein: CASSLAVELAGWSEQYF; CDR3 DNA: TGTGCCAGCAGCTTAGCGGTAGAACTAGCGGGGTGGAGCGAGCAGTACTTC
J gene: TRBJ2-2; clone size: -; V gene: TRBV5-1; D gene: -; CDR3 protein: CASSLWPKAGTGELFF; CDR3 DNA: TGCGCCAGCAGCTTGTGGCCCAAGGCGGGCACCGGGGAGCTGTTTTTT
J gene: TRBJ2-3; clone size: -; V gene: TRBV7-9; D gene: -; CDR3 protein: CASSLEAGKYF; CDR3 DNA: TGTGCCAGCAGCTTAGAGGCGGGAAAGTATTTT
J gene: TRBJ2-5; clone size: -; V gene: TRBV7-9; D gene: TRBD2; CDR3 protein: CASSWASGGAEETQYF; CDR3 DNA: TGTGCCAGCAGCTGGGCTAGCGGGGGGGCTGAAGAGACCCAGTACTTC
J gene: TRBJ2-6; clone size: -; V gene: TRBV2; D gene: -; CDR3 protein: CASTEAIRTDSGANVLTF; CDR3 DNA: TGTGCCAGCACCGAAGCGATTAGGACGGACTCTGGGGCCAACGTCCTGACTTTC
J gene: TRBJ2-5; clone size: -; V gene: TRBV27; D gene: -; CDR3 protein: CASSSTGTKETQYF; CDR3 DNA: TGTGCCAGCAGTTCCACCGGGACAAAAGAGACCCAGTACTTC
J gene: TRBJ2-5; clone size: -; V gene: TRBV27; D gene: TRBD2; CDR3 protein: CASSLLGSGGLQETQYF; CDR3 DNA: TGTGCCAGCAGTTTATTGGGGAGCGGGGGGCTCCAAGAGACCCAGTACTTC
J gene: TRBJ2-7; clone size: -; V gene: TRBV10-3; D gene: TRBD1; CDR3 protein: CAISPGGTGAYEQYF; CDR3 DNA: TGTGCCATCAGTCCTGGGGGGACAGGGGCTTACGAGCAGTACTTC
J gene: TRBJ2-4; clone size: -; V gene: TRBV29-1; D gene: TRBD1; CDR3 protein: CSAGDRGLDF; CDR3 DNA: TGCAGCGCTGGGGACAGGGGTTTGGACTTC
J gene: TRBJ2-2; clone size: -; V gene: TRBV2; D gene: -; CDR3 protein: CASRRSQNTGELFF; CDR3 DNA: TGTGCCAGCAGGCGGAGCCAGAACACCGGGGAGCTGTTTTTT
J gene: TRBJ2-7; clone size: -; V gene: TRBV7-2; D gene: -; CDR3 protein: CASSATATYEQYF; CDR3 DNA: TGTGCCAGCAGCGCAACAGCGACCTACGAGCAGTACTTC
J gene: TRBJ2-7; clone size: -; V gene: TRBV7-2; D gene: -; CDR3 protein: CASSMTHYEQYF; CDR3 DNA: TGTGCCAGCAGCATGACTCACTACGAGCAGTACTTC
J gene: TRBJ2-7; clone size: few; V gene: TRBV7-2; D gene: -; CDR3 protein: CASVPRGSYEQYF; CDR3 DNA: TGTGCCAGTGTCCCGAGGGGGTCCTACGAGCAGTACTTC
J gene: TRBJ2-5; clone size: few; V gene: TRBV19; D gene: -; CDR3 protein: CASSGPGAQETQYF; CDR3 DNA: TGTGCCAGTAGTGGGCCCGGGGCCCAAGAGACCCAGTACTTC
J gene: TRBJ2-1; clone size: -; V gene: TRBV5-1; D gene: TRBD2; CDR3 protein: CASSRDAGGSYGIEQFF; CDR3 DNA: TGCGCCAGCAGCCGGGACGCGGGGGGCTCTTACGGAATTGAGCAGTTCTTC
J gene: TRBJ2-2; clone size: -; V gene: TRBV2; D gene: -; CDR3 protein: CASAGDHTGELFF; CDR3 DNA: TGTGCCAGCGCAGGAGATCACACCGGGGAGCTGTTTTTT